These 27 T cell receptor beta chains came from one sample sequenced in a study of cytomegalovirus exposure and HLA in healthy donors. Sequencing was performed with immunoSEQ multiplex PCR; in TCRdb, only in-frame clones are kept and a portion is missing. The profile shows around 49,000 clones, 94% of them singletons. Specimen: PBMCs. All receptors derive from a woman aged 18-29 years in good health and CMV-seropositive.

The chain links TRBV9 to TRBJ2-3; D perhaps matches TRBD2 (6 bases). The CDR3 covers 13 residues. The germline V and J ends were trimmed by 0 bases and 4 bases, with 6 bases remaining between them. CDR1 is SGDLS, CDR2 YYNGEE, per germline. The CDR3 here is CASSVAGADTQYF. As DNA, the CDR3 is TGTGCCAGCAGCGTAGCGGGAGCAGATACGCAGTATTTT.

The rearrangement joins TRBV28 to TRBJ1-4; D gene uncertain. Looked up from germline, CDR1 is MDHEN and CDR2 is SYDVKM. V lost 3 bases and J lost 8, with 13 bases in between. The CDR3 loop spans 14 amino acids. For the CDR3, the DNA is TGTGCCAGCAGTTTTTTGAGGGAGGGCGAAAAACTGTTTTTT. It specifies CASSFLREGEKLFF.

The chain uses TRBV7-3 and TRBJ2-7; tentatively, D is TRBD2 (6 bases). The CDR3 contains 15 residues. Germline V gene sequence: CDR1 SGHTA, CDR2 FQGTGA. Trimming removed 1 base from V and 5 bases from J, with 15 bases in between. The CDR3 DNA reads TGTGCCAGCAGCTTAATGGGCGCGGGGATGGACGAGCAGTACTTC. Translating gives CASSLMGAGMDEQYF.

The chain recombines TRBV27 with TRBJ1-1; D is perhaps TRBD1 (5 bases). The V end lost 0 bases, the J end lost 1 base, and 6 bases lay between the germline ends. The length of the CDR3 is 14 residues. CDR1 and CDR2 (germline): MNHEY, SMNVEV (reference sequence). The chain's CDR3 is CASSLSTGNTEAFF. DNA of the CDR3: TGTGCCAGCAGTTTATCCACAGGGAACACTGAAGCTTTCTTT.

The gene calls are TRBV29-1 and TRBJ2-5; the D gene is possibly TRBD2 (7 bases). The CDR3 is 15 amino acids. CDR1 and CDR2 (germline): SQVTM, ANQGSEA. The germline V and J ends were trimmed by 4 bases and 9 bases, with 24 bases remaining between them. The CDR3 here is CSVGEGTGRVEAQYF. As DNA, the CDR3 is TGCAGCGTTGGTGAGGGAACAGGGAGGGTGGAAGCCCAGTACTTC.

The rearrangement links TRBV2 to TRBJ2-3; no clear D gene. There are 11 residues in the CDR3. Germline V lookup: CDR1 SNHLY, CDR2 FYNNEI. V was shortened by 8 bases and J by 6 bases, with 9 bases between the two germline ends. CDR3 sequence: CASQILDTQYF. CDR3 in DNA: TGTGCCAGCCAAATACTGGATACGCAGTATTTT. The complete variable domain, with remaining parts taken from reference TRBV2 and TRBJ2-3, reads EPEVTQTPSHQVTQMGQEVILRCVPISNHLYFYWYRQILGQKVEFLVSFYNNEISEKSEIFDDQFSVERPDGSNFTLKIRSTKLEDSAMYFCASQILDTQYFGPGTRLTVL.

The rearrangement uses TRBV11-2 and TRBJ2-5; 7 nucleotides line up with TRBD1. From germline, CDR1 is SGHAT and CDR2 FQNNGV. The length of the CDR3 is 14 residues. Trimming at V came to 5 bases and at J to 4 bases, leaving 7 bases not matched to a gene. CDR3 in DNA: TGTGCCAGCAGCCGAGACAGGGTGGGAGAGACCCAGTACTTC. Its translation is CASSRDRVGETQYF.

The V gene is TRBV11-1, the J gene TRBJ2-3; D gene ambiguous. The CDR3 is 17 residues long. V lost 1 base, J lost 2 bases, and 16 bases lay in between. CDR1 SGHAT and CDR2 FQDESV come from the germline V gene (reference sequence). This chain's CDR3 is CASSLGSAEPSTDTQYF. In DNA form, the CDR3 reads TGTGCCAGCAGCTTAGGCAGCGCCGAGCCCTCCACAGATACGCAGTATTTT.

This clone was seen just once. V gene TRBV5-6 combines with J gene TRBJ2-3, with D perhaps TRBD2 (6 bases). Trimming removed 0 bases from V and 4 bases from J, with 15 bases in between. The CDR3 totals 16 residues. Germline loops: CDR1 SGHDT, CDR2 YYEEEE. CDR3 sequence: CASSLAPLAGADTQYF. The CDR3 bases are TGTGCCAGCAGCTTGGCCCCACTAGCTGGGGCAGATACGCAGTATTTT. Combining the CDR3 with reference TRBV5-6 and TRBJ2-3 gives the whole variable domain DAGVTQSPTHLIKTRGQQVTLRCSPKSGHDTVSWYQQALGQGPQFIFQYYEEEERQRGNFPDRFSGHQFPNYSSELNVNALLLGDSALYLCASSLAPLAGADTQYFGPGTRLTVL.

This rearrangement joins TRBV27 to TRBJ2-7; unclear D gene. The CDR3 sequence is 14 residues long. Trimming removed 5 bases at V and 6 bases at J, with 17 bases between. Germline CDR1 MNHEY, CDR2 SMNVEV (reference sequence). Here the CDR3 reads CASSLRAYPREQYF. In nucleotides, the CDR3 is TGTGCCAGCAGTCTTAGAGCCTACCCCCGCGAGCAGTACTTC.

The rearrangement uses TRBV28 and TRBJ2-1; D possibly corresponds to TRBD2 (6 bases). Germline V gives CDR1 MDHEN, CDR2 SYDVKM. Between the trimmed V and J ends, which lost 1 base and 2 bases, there was a span of 12 bases. This CDR3 is 16 amino acids long. The CDR3 nucleotides are TGTGCCAGCAGTTTATTAGCGGTTAATCCCTACAATGAGCAGTTCTTC. Its protein product is CASSLLAVNPYNEQFF.

This clone has more than one count but fewer than ten. The CDR3 reads CASSPRGEAYEQYF. The DNA of the CDR3 is TGCGCCAGCAGCCCCCGGGGGGAGGCCTACGAGCAGTACTTC. The chain joins TRBV5-1 to TRBJ2-7; the match to TRBD2 covers 7 bases. The CDR3 has 14 amino acids. CDR1 is SGHRS, CDR2 YFSETQ, per germline. The V segment lost 4 bases and the J segment 2 bases; nucleotides outside the gene matches: 6.

The V call is TRBV5-6, the J call TRBJ1-3, with 7 bases lining up with TRBD1. Germline CDR1 and CDR2: SGHDT and YYEEEE. With 4 bases clipped from V and 7 bases from J, the junction kept 14 bases outside the gene matches. CDR3 length: 16 amino acids. CDR3 DNA sequence: TGTGCCAGCAGCCCCACCACGGACAGGTATCGCAACACCATATATTTT. Its translation is CASSPTTDRYRNTIYF.

The CDR3 sequence: CASRAGTGALGGFSGANVLTF. The CDR3 DNA sequence: TGTGCCAGCCGTGCCGGGACAGGGGCTCTAGGAGGTTTCTCTGGGGCCAACGTCCTGACTTTC. The rearrangement links TRBV27 to TRBJ2-6, with 10 bases matching TRBD1. The CDR3 spans 21 residues. CDR1 MNHEY and CDR2 SMNVEV come from the germline V gene (reference sequence). Trimming took 8 bases from V and 0 from J; bases not matched to a gene: 19.

The gene calls are TRBV30 and TRBJ2-2, with unresolved D. This CDR3 is built from 13 residues. Trimming shortened V by 4 bases and J by 1 base, and 7 bases separated the two germline ends. Germline assignment: CDR1 GTSNPN and CDR2 SVGIG (reference sequence). The CDR3 reads CAWTVRNTGELFF. For the CDR3, the DNA is TGTGCCTGGACCGTCAGGAACACCGGGGAGCTGTTTTTT.

J is TRBJ2-7 and V is TRBV5-1, with TRBD1 matching 7 bases. V dropped 1 base and J dropped 10; count of bases not matched to a gene: 5. In germline, CDR1 is SGHRS, CDR2 YFSETQ. The CDR3 runs to 12 residues. The CDR3 spells CASSLLGTEQYF. DNA of the CDR3: TGCGCCAGCAGCTTGCTAGGGACAGAACAGTACTTC.

J is TRBJ2-7 and V is TRBV15, with D perhaps TRBD2 (6 bases). The CDR3 sequence is 17 residues long. The germline V gene has CDR1 LNHNV and CDR2 YYDKDF (reference sequence). V was pared by 1 base and J by 2 bases, with 18 bases between. CDR3 in amino acids: CATSRVRPGSGTYEQYF. CDR3 bases: TGTGCCACCAGCAGAGTTAGACCCGGTAGCGGTACCTACGAGCAGTACTTC. The full variable domain, in which reference TRBV15 and TRBJ2-7 provide the parts outside the CDR3, is DAMVIQNPRYQVTQFGKPVTLSCSQTLNHNVMYWYQQKSSQAPKLLFHYYDKDFNNEADTPDNFQSRRPNTSFCFLDIRSPGLGDTAMYLCATSRVRPGSGTYEQYFGPGTRLTVT.

This chain uses TRBV2 with TRBJ2-7; 7 positions match TRBD1. Germline loops: CDR1 SNHLY, CDR2 FYNNEI. The CDR3 is 14 amino acids. Unmatched junction bases numbered 10, after V lost 4 bases and J lost 7 bases. In DNA, the CDR3 is TGTGCCAGCAGTGTCAGAGACAGGGTGGGAGAGCAGTACTTC. Translating it yields CASSVRDRVGEQYF.

This chain joins TRBV29-1 and TRBJ1-1; TRBD1 aligns across 7 bases. J lost 5 bases, V lost 4 bases, and 7 bases had no gene match. The CDR3 sequence is 13 residues long. Germline V gene data show CDR1 as SQVTM and CDR2 as ANQGSEA. CDR3 sequence: CSVGWAGGTEAFF. The CDR3 region has the DNA TGCAGCGTTGGATGGGCAGGGGGGACTGAAGCTTTCTTT.

This chain links TRBV7-3 with TRBJ2-2; D is uncertain. Germline CDR1 reads SGHTA; CDR2 reads FQGTGA. V was cut by 0 bases and J by 6 bases, with 8 bases left in between. The CDR3 is 14 amino acids. In nucleotides, the CDR3 is TGTGCCAGCAGCTTAACGGCAGAGGCCGGGGAGCTGTTTTTT. Its translation: CASSLTAEAGELFF.

The chain recombines TRBV27 with TRBJ2-2, with 11 nucleotides matching TRBD1. Per the germline V gene, CDR1 is MNHEY and CDR2 is SMNVEV (reference sequence). V trimming: 4 bases; J trimming: 6 bases; junction bases outside the gene matches: 22. The CDR3 totals 21 residues. The CDR3: CASSSDRGQGARGSLPGELFF. CDR3 in DNA: TGTGCCAGCAGTTCAGATAGAGGACAGGGGGCTCGCGGGAGTCTTCCCGGGGAGCTGTTTTTT.

This CDR3 is CASREPDGLGYEQYF. The CDR3 DNA reads as TGCGCCAGCAGGGAACCGGACGGACTAGGCTACGAGCAGTACTTC. The V and J genes are TRBV10-1 and TRBJ2-7, with 7 positions matching TRBD2. This CDR3 comprises 15 residues. CDR1 WNHNN and CDR2 SYGVQD come from the germline V gene (reference sequence). V lost 6 bases and J lost 3; bases outside the gene matches: 11.

V and J are TRBV10-3 and TRBJ2-7; a weak D match, TRBD2 (7 bases). V was shortened by 10 bases and J by 3 bases, with 16 bases between the two germline ends. Germline CDR1 ENHRY, CDR2 SYGVKD. The CDR3 loop spans 13 amino acids. The DNA for the CDR3 is TGTGCCACCGTAGGGGGGGTCTACTACGAGCAGTACTTC. As protein: CATVGGVYYEQYF.

The J gene is TRBJ2-7, the V gene TRBV6-1; the match to TRBD1 covers 8 bases. The CDR3 is 17 residues long. CDR1 is MNHNS, CDR2 SASEGT, per germline. With 4 bases clipped from V and 3 bases from J, the junction kept 14 bases outside the gene matches. In DNA form, the CDR3 reads TGTGCCAGCAGTGTAAATTTGGGACAGGTTGCTCTCTACGAGCAGTACTTC. Translation: CASSVNLGQVALYEQYF.

V and J are TRBV5-1 and TRBJ2-1, with TRBD2 matching over 12 bases. Germline loops: CDR1 SGHRS, CDR2 YFSETQ. The trim removed 0 bases at V and 6 bases at J, leaving 13 bases unmatched. CDR3 size: 19 residues. The CDR3 spells CASSLDSGTSGPSGNEQFF. CDR3 bases: TGCGCCAGCAGCTTGGATTCCGGGACTAGCGGGCCATCGGGCAATGAGCAGTTCTTC.

This chain uses TRBV4-2 with TRBJ2-7; 8 nucleotides match TRBD1. The CDR3 has 16 residues. Per germline, CDR1 LGHNA and CDR2 YNFKEQ. J was trimmed by 4 bases and V by 0 bases; bases with no gene match: 8. In nucleotides, the CDR3 is TGTGCCAGCAGCCAAGAAGGACAGGGAGCACGGTACGAGCAGTACTTC. The encoded protein is CASSQEGQGARYEQYF.

This sequence joins TRBV7-8 and TRBJ2-3; TRBD2 is a possible D gene (6 bases). Looked up from germline, CDR1 is SGHVS and CDR2 is FQNEAQ. Trimming stripped 5 bases from V and 2 bases from J, with 11 bases between. The CDR3 loop spans 14 amino acids. In DNA, the CDR3 is TGTGCCAGCAGCCCAGGACTAAACACAGATACGCAGTATTTT. Translation gives CASSPGLNTDTQYF.